This T cell receptor (beta chain) was found in a study of T cells expressing NK-cell markers (dated by TCRdb to the early 2020s). For the wider study: Fewer than ten donors provided sorted CD3+CD56+NKG2C+, CD3+CD56+NKG2C- and CD3+CD56-NKG2C+ T-cell subsets, whose TCR beta-chain repertoires were profiled. Of the eight sequenced donors, seven were found to be HCMV-seropositive and one was found to be HCMV-seronegative. Libraries were sequenced as 2 x 150 bp reads on Illumina HiSeq 2000/2500, MiSeq or NextSeq. The study sequenced eight donors, all healthy volunteers chosen at random: three men and five women. Points the paper makes about the study in general: Those dominant clonotypes were again the most abundant among CD3+CD56-NKG2C+ cells in several donors, at about 28.3-60.1%. In several donors, the dominant CD3+CD56+NKG2C+ clonotypes ranked among the top 10 CD8+ clonotypes, making up about 1.0-8% of CD8+ T cells. It remained unclear whether the expanded NKG2C-expressing T cell clones were specific for HCMV antigens.

To determine HCMV serostatus, a commercial ELISA kit was used to detect HCMV-specific IgG in serum. Ficoll density gradient centrifugation was used to isolate peripheral blood mononuclear cells from blood. Reading from cysteine to phenylalanine, the CDR3 counts 15 amino acids. There is no recorded DNA. CDR1 and CDR2 are read off the germline V gene as SNHLY and FYNNEI. The sample was run on an Illumina HiSeq 2000. 5'RACE template switching, by which a universal primer site and unique molecular identifiers were added, was used to make TCR beta cDNA libraries. Priming for cDNA synthesis came from the TCR beta constant segment, and two successive PCR amplification steps followed. The original pipeline was this. MIGEC was used to demultiplex reads and group reads by UMI, and MiTCR was used to assemble and quantify clonotypes. To exclude erroneous sequences, any TCR cDNA sequence not supported by at least two reads was discarded. The tcR package was used for downstream repertoire analysis, and clonotypes were matched between fractions using CDR3 nucleotide sequence together with V segment. Antigen specificity was annotated against VDJdb with VDJmatch, allowing one amino acid substitution in CDR3. TCRdb reprocessed the reads, so every CDR3 protein sequence counts as one entry and DNA is not shown. For this entry, the V and J calls and clone size follow TCRdb and not the study's own pipeline. The sample table records roughly 160,000 distinct CDR3 sequences. The top ten hold approximately 17% of the sample.

About this clonotype: This receptor's antigen is unknown.

The chain couples TRBV2 to TRBJ2-3; TCRdb proposes TRBD2, but this gene call is untestable without DNA. The sequence was collected from a woman aged 18 to 75 in good health. The sample comprised blood T cells: a sorted CD56 or NKG2C T cell subset, CD4+ or CD8+ T cells, or bulk PBMC T cells (not recorded which). The CDR3 corresponds to CASSLAGLRTDTQYF.